This paragraph covers one T cell receptor beta chain sequence. RNA extraction and reverse transcription yielded cDNA as sequencing template. TCRdb keeps only in-frame clones here, not all; method: immunoSEQ multiplex PCR. The sample consists of about 200,000 clones, 64% of them appearing once. As to treatment: oral pan-JAK inhibitor, 5-10 mg twice daily. These data originate in a study of CD8+ T cells in alopecia areata. The clonotype comes from a human donor with alopecia areata. The specimen comprised CD4+ T cells sorted from blood, sampled at week 4, from a patient treated with tofacitinib.

CDR3 in DNA: TGTGCCAGCAGTTACGACAGGGAAGCTAACTATGGCTACACCTTC. This translates into CASSYDREANYGYTF. This sequence joins TRBV6-5 and TRBJ1-2, with TRBD1 matching 7 bases. This CDR3 has 15 amino acids. Germline CDR1 is MNHEY and CDR2 is SVGAGI. V shed 2 bases, J shed 0 bases, and the junction held 3 bases outside the gene matches.